A selection of T cell receptor beta chains follows, all from one sample in a study of spatial heterogeneity in lung cancer. TCRdb reprocessed the 5' RACE reads via MiXCR and lists one record per CDR3 protein. This sample yields tens of thousands of distinct CDR3 sequences, of which less than 6% are seen a single time; about 37% belongs to the top ten. The sequencing used PBMCs, collected at surgery. These receptors originate from a male donor with early-stage non-small cell lung cancer. Both conserved end residues are part of each CDR3. Each record gives: J gene, V gene, clone size, D gene, CDR3 protein, CDR3 DNA. The D gene is left open where the match is weak. Size is stated for part of the rows, as once, few or many counts, or as a class when the clone is expanded.

TRBJ2-3	TRBV10-3	many	TRBD2	CATFAGGGTDTQYF	TGTGCCACCTTCGCGGGGGGCGGTACAGATACGCAGTATTTT
TRBJ2-3	TRBV11-2	many	TRBD2	CASTIRTSGDGTDTQYF	TGTGCCAGCACCATCAGGACTAGCGGGGATGGAACAGATACGCAGTATTTT
TRBJ2-1	TRBV18	many	-	CASSPGQLGAYNEQFF	TGTGCCAGCTCACCAGGACAGCTGGGAGCCTACAATGAGCAGTTCTTC
TRBJ1-1	TRBV5-1	-	-	CASSLGRGTEAFF	TGCGCCAGCAGCTTGGGGAGGGGCACTGAAGCTTTCTTT
TRBJ2-2	TRBV7-2	many	-	CASSPRSTGELFF	TGTGCCAGCAGCCCCAGGTCGACCGGGGAGCTGTTTTTT
TRBJ2-3	TRBV20-1	-	-	CSARVGTDTQYF	TGCAGTGCTAGGGTCGGCACAGATACGCAGTATTTT
TRBJ2-5	TRBV2	many	TRBD1	CASQGQGKETQYF	TGTGCCAGCCAAGGACAGGGGAAAGAGACCCAGTACTTC
TRBJ2-1	TRBV20-1	many	TRBD2	CSAFGLAWTDNEQFF	TGCAGTGCTTTCGGACTAGCGTGGACGGACAATGAGCAGTTCTTC
TRBJ2-7	TRBV20-1	few	-	CSAQTDSTLGSQRGEQYF	TGCAGTGCTCAAACCGACTCGACCCTCGGTTCACAAAGGGGGGAGCAGTACTTC
TRBJ2-2	TRBV12-3/TRBV12-4	many	-	CASSFVTGELFF	TGTGCCAGCAGTTTTGTCACCGGGGAGCTGTTTTTT